The next 8 T cell receptor beta chains were all read from a single sample in a study of human T cells and chemical hapten exposure. TCRdb independently ran MiXCR on the RACE reads; one entry per CDR3 protein. This table holds approximately 120,000 distinct CDR3 sequences, roughly 9% found once. Time point noted: patch test 2, 6 weeks after DPC sensitization. Indicated treatment: therapeutic diphenylcyclopropenone sensitization with weekly scalp DPC. This specimen consisted of whole blood, obtained in connection with sensitization to the hapten diphenylcyclopropenone (DPC). The receptor set was obtained from a woman aged 40 to 55 with alopecia areata. Some clones in this sample may be carry-over from other donors' samples.

This clonotype occurred many times. J is TRBJ2-7 and V is TRBV28; D unresolved. V lost 2 bases, J lost 0 bases, and 14 bases lay in between. CDR1 is MDHEN, CDR2 SYDVKM, per germline. The CDR3 sequence is 16 residues long. The CDR3 bases are TGTGCCAGCAGTTTAAAGGTCCGGATACCCTCCTACGAGCAGTACTTC. Its protein product is CASSLKVRIPSYEQYF.

At least ten counts were recorded for this clonotype. This chain joins TRBV4-1 and TRBJ1-1; possible D gene TRBD1, 6 bases. Germline CDR1 and CDR2: MGHRA and YSYEKL. CDR3 length equals 17 residues. The V gene lost 3 bases and the J gene lost 3 bases, with 20 bases spanning the gap. CDR3 nucleotide sequence: TGCGCCAGCAGCCATCTCTCCCGGGGGAGGGGGGACACTGAAGCTTTCTTT. Its translation is CASSHLSRGRGDTEAFF.

In its sample, this clonotype was seen many times. This chain uses TRBV6-2 or TRBV6-3 with TRBJ2-7; D gene ambiguous. Trimming stripped 5 bases from V and 1 base from J, with 6 bases between. The germline gives CDR1 MNHEY, CDR2 SVGEGT. This CDR3 comprises 12 residues. The CDR3 here is CASSGVSYEQYF. In DNA, the CDR3 is TGTGCCAGCAGTGGGGTATCCTACGAGCAGTACTTC.

The sample holds many counts of this clonotype. This chain connects TRBV12-3 or TRBV12-4 to TRBJ2-7; no reliable D call. CDR3 length equals 14 residues. V lost 8 bases and J lost 3, with 17 bases in between. The CDR3: CASAQRAGRYEQYF. In DNA, the CDR3 is TGTGCCAGCGCCCAAAGGGCCGGACGCTACGAGCAGTACTTC.

A remark on this clonotype: This may arise from a read error, as a much more abundant clone is one base away. V and J are TRBV18 and TRBJ2-7; a weak D match, TRBD1 (6 bases). This CDR3 is built from 16 residues. The V gene's germline CDR1 is KGHSH and CDR2 LQKENI. The V end lost 4 bases, the J end lost 3 bases, and 19 bases lay between the germline ends. The CDR3 nucleotides read TGTGCCAGCTCACTACTCGGCTTGCAGGGGTACTACGAGCAGTACTTC. It encodes CASSLLGLQGYYEQYF.

This chain uses TRBV4-1 with TRBJ2-3, with 14 bases fitting TRBD2. Trimming cost V 4 bases and J 2 bases; bases outside gene matches: 8. The V gene's germline CDR1 is MGHRA and CDR2 YSYEKL. The CDR3 loop spans 18 amino acids. The CDR3 is CASSRAWTSGGPTDTQYF. CDR3 nucleotide sequence: TGCGCCAGCAGCCGCGCCTGGACTAGCGGGGGGCCCACAGATACGCAGTATTTT.

This clonotype has only a few counts. The genes are TRBV5-6 and TRBJ1-1; TRBD1 agrees at 9 bases. There are 14 residues in the CDR3. Trimming at V came to 4 bases and at J to 5 bases, leaving 6 bases not matched to a gene. Germline V gives CDR1 SGHDT, CDR2 YYEEEE. In nucleotides, the CDR3 is TGTGCCAGCAGCCGCACAGGGGGCCCTACTGAAGCTTTCTTT. It codes for CASSRTGGPTEAFF. The variable domain in full, completed from reference TRBV5-6 and TRBJ1-1, reads DAGVTQSPTHLIKTRGQQVTLRCSPKSGHDTVSWYQQALGQGPQFIFQYYEEEERQRGNFPDRFSGHQFPNYSSELNVNALLLGDSALYLCASSRTGGPTEAFFGQGTRLTVV.

The chain carries TRBV4-1 and TRBJ1-2; 7 positions agree with TRBD1. This CDR3 region has 14 residues. With 4 bases clipped from V and 6 bases from J, the junction kept 8 bases outside the gene matches. Germline V lookup: CDR1 MGHRA, CDR2 YSYEKL. CDR3 in amino acids: CASSPKDRVNGYTF. The CDR3 DNA follows: TGCGCCAGCAGCCCTAAAGACAGGGTTAATGGCTACACCTTC.